This T cell receptor (beta chain) was captured in a study of glioma-infiltrating T cells after dendritic cell vaccination. On the study more broadly: Between the early 2000s and the early 2010s, patients got autologous tumor lysate-pulsed dendritic cell vaccines.

CDR3 length equals 17 residues. Germline CDR1 reads SGHTA; CDR2 reads FQGTGA. The V gene end was trimmed by 5 bases and the J gene end by 6 bases; junction bases not matched to a gene: 13. Generated by immunoSEQ multiplex PCR, the TCRdb table keeps only in-frame clones and is missing some. Among about 21,000 clones listed, 70% to 80% were seen once. The chain recombines TRBV7-3 with TRBJ2-3, with 11 nucleotides matching TRBD2. The clonotype comes from a human donor with glioblastoma. Material: blood, obtained before dendritic cell vaccination. CDR3 loop: CASSAFTSGSGVDTQYF. The CDR3 DNA reads TGTGCCAGCAGCGCCTTCACTAGCGGGAGTGGGGTTGATACGCAGTATTTT.